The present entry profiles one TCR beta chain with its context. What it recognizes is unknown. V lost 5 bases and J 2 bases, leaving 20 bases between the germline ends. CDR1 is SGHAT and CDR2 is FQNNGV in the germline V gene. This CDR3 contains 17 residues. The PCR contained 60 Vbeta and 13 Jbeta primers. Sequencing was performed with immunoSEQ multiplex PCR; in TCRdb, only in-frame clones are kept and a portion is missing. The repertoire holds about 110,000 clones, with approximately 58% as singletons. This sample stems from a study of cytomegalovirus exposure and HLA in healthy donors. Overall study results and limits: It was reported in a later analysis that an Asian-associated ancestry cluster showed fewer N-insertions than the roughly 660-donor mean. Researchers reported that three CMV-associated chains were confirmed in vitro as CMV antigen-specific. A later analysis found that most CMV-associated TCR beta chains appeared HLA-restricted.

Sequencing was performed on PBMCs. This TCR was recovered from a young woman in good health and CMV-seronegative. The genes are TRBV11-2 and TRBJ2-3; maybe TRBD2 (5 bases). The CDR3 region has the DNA TGTGCCAGCAGCCCCCTTCCGGGAATAGGCAACACAGATACGCAGTATTTT. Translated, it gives CASSPLPGIGNTDTQYF.